These 18 T cell receptor beta chains were sequenced from one sample in a study of blood T cell repertoires in COVID-19. The table came from immunoSEQ multiplex PCR; TCRdb's copy has only in-frame clones and leaves some out. The profile covers about 380,000 clones, with 88% appearing a single time and about 1.2% taken by the ten largest. The specimen was PBMCs or T cells enriched from blood (not recorded which). These receptors originate from a woman between 18 and 30 years old who had recovered from COVID-19.

The rearrangement uses TRBV28 and TRBJ2-7, with a weak D call TRBD1 (5 bases). Germline CDR1 reads MDHEN; CDR2 reads SYDVKM. The ends were cut back, 6 bases at V and 2 bases at J, with 20 bases in the middle. The CDR3 runs to 16 residues. The CDR3 bases are TGTGCCAGCAGCCCCGCTGGGGCAGGTACCCCCTACGAGCAGTACTTC. This codes for CASSPAGAGTPYEQYF.

CDR3 protein: CASSQGKLETDTQYF. The CDR3 DNA follows: TGCGCCAGCAGCCAAGGAAAACTAGAAACCGATACGCAGTATTTT. This chain joins TRBV4-1 and TRBJ2-3; D is possibly TRBD2 (5 bases). Trimming took 1 base from V and 6 from J, leaving 14 bases between them. CDR3 length: 15 residues. Germline V CDR1 and CDR2: MGHRA, YSYEKL.

V usage is TRBV15 and J usage is TRBJ1-6; TRBD1 is a possible D gene (6 bases). This CDR3 has 14 amino acids. Between the trimmed V and J ends, which lost 0 bases and 9 bases, there was a span of 9 bases. Germline V gene lookup returns CDR1 LNHNV and CDR2 YYDKDF (reference sequence). In DNA form, the CDR3 reads TGTGCCACCAGCAGAGATGGGGGCGGTTCACCCCTCCACTTT. Translation gives CATSRDGGGSPLHF. The variable domain in full, completed from reference TRBV15 and TRBJ1-6, reads DAMVIQNPRYQVTQFGKPVTLSCSQTLNHNVMYWYQQKSSQAPKLLFHYYDKDFNNEADTPDNFQSRRPNTSFCFLDIRSPGLGDTAMYLCATSRDGGGSPLHFGNGTRLTVT.

The rearrangement links TRBV7-8 to TRBJ1-1, with D possibly being TRBD1 (5 bases). V was pared by 8 bases and J by 0 bases, with 13 bases between. The CDR3 runs to 14 residues. Germline V gene lookup returns CDR1 SGHVS and CDR2 FQNEAQ. CDR3 protein: CASAAGGVNTEAFF. The CDR3 bases are TGTGCCAGCGCCGCTGGAGGGGTGAACACTGAAGCTTTCTTT.

V usage is TRBV3-1 (or the pseudogene TRBV3-2) and J usage is TRBJ2-3; D possibly corresponds to TRBD2 (6 bases). This CDR3 region has 14 residues. Germline CDR1 LGHDT, CDR2 YNNKEL (reference sequence). The ends were cut back, 5 bases at V and 3 bases at J, with 12 bases in the middle. The chain's CDR3 is CASSGSAGTDTQYF. For the CDR3, the DNA is TGTGCCAGCAGCGGTAGTGCGGGGACAGATACGCAGTATTTT.

Comment on this clone: It is likely a read error, because the conserved phenylalanine at the end of the CDR3 is missing. CDR3: CASSEAGRGNTEAFL. Here the CDR3 DNA reads TGTGCCAGCAGTGAAGCCGGCAGGGGGAACACTGAAGCTTTCCTT. The V gene is TRBV2, the J gene TRBJ1-1; D perhaps matches TRBD1 (6 bases). In germline, CDR1 is SNHLY, CDR2 FYNNEI. V was pared by 0 bases and J by 1 base, with 9 bases between. CDR3 length: 15 amino acids.

The V gene is TRBV5-1, the J gene TRBJ2-5, with 12 bases identical to TRBD2. Germline loops: CDR1 SGHRS, CDR2 YFSETQ. This CDR3 contains 17 residues. Germline trimming cut 4 bases from V and 5 bases from J; bases unmatched to any gene: 12. CDR3 region: CASSENLAGGPWETQYF. CDR3 nucleotides: TGCGCCAGCAGCGAGAACCTAGCGGGGGGGCCATGGGAGACCCAGTACTTC. Looking up the rest from reference TRBV5-1 and TRBJ2-5 gives the full variable domain: KAGVTQTPRYLIKTRGQQVTLSCSPISGHRSVSWYQQTPGQGLQFLFEYFSETQRNKGNFPGRFSGRQFSNSRSEMNVSTLELGDSALYLCASSENLAGGPWETQYFGPGTRLLVL.

The rearrangement joins TRBV30 to TRBJ2-1; TRBD2 agrees at 8 bases. This CDR3 comprises 14 residues. V lost 0 bases and J lost 10; bases outside the gene matches: 8. The germline CDR1 and CDR2 sequences are GTSNPN and SVGIG (reference sequence). CDR3 in DNA: TGTGCCTGGAGTGTACTGGGACTAGGGAGCGAGCAGTTCTTC. As protein: CAWSVLGLGSEQFF.

The chain couples TRBV27 to TRBJ2-7; TRBD2 agrees at 10 bases. The CDR3 has 14 amino acids. CDR1 MNHEY and CDR2 SMNVEV come from the germline V gene (reference sequence). V lost 5 bases, J lost 3 bases, and 4 bases stayed unmatched. The chain's CDR3 is CASSMSGGDYEQYF. Written as DNA, the CDR3 is TGTGCCAGCAGTATGAGCGGGGGGGACTACGAGCAGTACTTC.

The genes are TRBV28 and TRBJ2-5; D unclear. The CDR3 runs 13 residues. Germline V gives CDR1 MDHEN, CDR2 SYDVKM. The V end was cut by 4 bases, the J end by 1 base, with 7 bases between. This CDR3 reads CASSSRVQETQYF. The CDR3 bases are TGTGCCAGCAGTTCGAGAGTCCAAGAGACCCAGTACTTC.

The chain is built from TRBV10-3 and TRBJ2-7; 12 bases match TRBD2. The CDR3 is 15 amino acids. Germline assignment: CDR1 ENHRY and CDR2 SYGVKD. Trimming cost V 3 bases and J 3 bases; bases outside gene matches: 3. The CDR3: CAISERLAGVYEQYF. CDR3 in DNA: TGTGCCATCAGTGAACGACTAGCGGGGGTCTACGAGCAGTACTTC.

V gene TRBV12-3 or TRBV12-4 combines with J gene TRBJ1-6; D remains unclear. CDR3 length: 12 residues. The V end was cut by 2 bases, the J end by 8 bases, with 4 bases between. The CDR3 is CASSLRYSPLHF. CDR3 in DNA: TGTGCCAGCAGTTTACGGTATTCACCCCTCCACTTT.

The J gene is TRBJ2-1, the V gene TRBV7-3, with 12 bases identical to TRBD2. The germline CDR1 and CDR2 sequences are SGHTA and FQGTGA. This CDR3 has 17 amino acids. V dropped 1 base and J dropped 9; count of bases not matched to a gene: 10. The CDR3 nucleotides read TGTGCCAGCAGCTTAAAAGCCTGGCTAGCGGGGGGGACTGAGCAGTTCTTC. Its protein is CASSLKAWLAGGTEQFF. Using reference TRBV7-3 and TRBJ2-1 for the parts outside the CDR3, the full variable domain is GAGVSQTPSNKVTEKGKYVELRCDPISGHTALYWYRQSLGQGPEFLIYFQGTGAADDSGLPNDRFFAVRPEGSVSTLKIQRTERGDSAVYLCASSLKAWLAGGTEQFFGPGTRLTVL.

V and J are TRBV7-6 and TRBJ1-2, with 10 nucleotides matching TRBD1. V was clipped by 4 bases and J by 4 bases; unmatched bases: 6. Germline CDR1 and CDR2: SGHVS and FNYEAQ. The CDR3 has 15 residues. CDR3 sequence reads: CASSSTGGDLYGYTF. DNA of the CDR3: TGTGCCAGCAGCTCGACAGGGGGCGACCTCTATGGCTACACCTTC.

The V gene is TRBV10-1, the J gene TRBJ2-2; maybe TRBD2 (5 bases). Trimming shortened V by 4 bases and J by 4 bases, and 7 bases separated the two germline ends. The CDR3 sequence is 13 residues long. Germline V gene lookup returns CDR1 WNHNN and CDR2 SYGVQD (reference sequence). The CDR3 sequence is CASSGEFTGELFF. The CDR3 region has the DNA TGCGCCAGCAGTGGGGAGTTCACCGGGGAGCTGTTTTTT.

This clone appeared once. The J gene is TRBJ2-3, the V gene TRBV20-1, with a tentative D call TRBD2 (5 bases). The CDR3 sequence is 11 residues long. CDR1 and CDR2 (germline): DFQATT, SNEGSKA (reference sequence). V was cut by 7 bases and J by 1 base, with 6 bases left in between. CDR3 region: CSGTRTDTQYF. In DNA form, the CDR3 reads TGCAGTGGGACTCGCACAGATACGCAGTATTTT.

This clone showed up just once. V gene TRBV5-1 combines with J gene TRBJ1-3; no reliable D call. The CDR3 runs 16 residues. V lost 6 bases and J 2 bases, leaving 18 bases between the germline ends. Germline assignment: CDR1 SGHRS and CDR2 YFSETQ. The CDR3, as DNA: TGCGCCAGCACTACGAGGCCGGGGAACCCTGGAAACACCATATATTTT. Translating it yields CASTTRPGNPGNTIYF.

CDR3 nucleotide sequence: TGTGCCAGCGGCCTTTCAGATACGCAGTATTTT. As protein: CASGLSDTQYF. The chain carries TRBV5-6 and TRBJ2-3, with no clear D. V lost 7 bases to trimming and J lost 4 bases, with 7 bases between them. Germline V gene lookup returns CDR1 SGHDT and CDR2 YYEEEE. The CDR3 is 11 residues long.